The subject of this entry is one T cell receptor beta chain. Its antigen is still unknown. The data were obtained in a study of T cell responses to AZD1222 COVID-19 vaccine. TCRdb keeps only in-frame clones here, not all; method: immunoSEQ multiplex PCR. This sample has 150,000 to 200,000 clones, with approximately 87% found just once. Overall study results and limits: Females outnumbered males among donors, who were mostly white British; clonal diversity was possibly underestimated.

Between the trimmed V and J ends, which lost 5 bases and 10 bases, there was a span of 8 bases. This CDR3 has 11 residues. From germline, CDR1 is SEHNR and CDR2 FQNEAQ (reference sequence). The chain combines TRBV7-9 with TRBJ2-2; D remains unclear. Sequencing used peripheral blood, obtained on day 0 of MenACWY control vaccination. The sequence was obtained from an adult in good health. CDR3 DNA: TGTGCCAGCAGCCCACGTACGGAGCTGTTTTTT. Its translation is CASSPRTELFF.